The 17 T cell receptor beta chains below come from one sample, sequenced in a study of T cells in Graves' hyperthyroidism and ophthalmopathy. RNA transcripts served as the template for amplifying TCR beta CDR3 regions. The TCR CDR3 first-round RT-PCR relied on the HTBI primer set. MiXCR, applied by TCRdb to the multiplex PCR reads, yields one record per CDR3 protein. The sample consists of some 770,000 distinct CDR3 sequences, over 15% of them appearing once. Sequenced: blood. These receptors were obtained from a man aged 18 to 29 with Graves' hyperthyroidism.

This clonotype was counted at least ten times. The gene calls are TRBV2 and TRBJ1-5; no clear D gene. Per the germline V gene, CDR1 is SNHLY and CDR2 is FYNNEI. Trimming cost V 6 bases and J 3 bases, with 12 bases left between them. This CDR3 contains 14 residues. The CDR3 coding sequence is TGTGCCAGCAGGGGCGACGGATACAATCAGCCCCAGCATTTT. Translating it yields CASRGDGYNQPQHF.

This clonotype has ten or more counts. CDR3 in amino acids: CASSLLSGGSSYEQYF. CDR3 coding DNA: TGTGCCAGCAGCTTACTCTCAGGGGGGTCATCCTACGAGCAGTACTTC. This chain links TRBV7-2 with TRBJ2-7, with D perhaps matching TRBD1 (7 bases). Germline V CDR1 and CDR2: SGHTA, FQGNSA. This CDR3 has 16 residues. V lost 2 bases and J 1 base, leaving 15 bases between the germline ends. Complete variable domain (other parts from reference TRBV7-2 and TRBJ2-7): GAGVSQSPSNKVTEKGKDVELRCDPISGHTALYWYRQSLGQGLEFLIYFQGNSAPDKSGLPSDRFSAERTGGSVSTLTIQRTQQEDSAVYLCASSLLSGGSSYEQYFGPGTRLTVT.

This clonotype came up a few times. This chain uses TRBV11-3 with TRBJ2-7, with 9 bases that match TRBD2. Germline CDR1 reads SGHNT; CDR2 reads YENEEA. The CDR3 totals 15 residues. The V segment lost 1 base and the J segment 4 bases; nucleotides outside the gene matches: 5. As DNA, the CDR3 is TGTGCCAGCAGCTTAGGACTAGCGGACCCATACGAGCAGTACTTC. It translates to CASSLGLADPYEQYF.

This clonotype was observed many times. The V and J genes are TRBV20-1 and TRBJ2-3, with D hard to call. The germline V gene encodes CDR1 DFQATT and CDR2 SNEGSKA (reference sequence). The CDR3 is 13 residues long. Trimming cost V 0 bases and J 0 bases, with 4 bases left between them. The DNA for the CDR3 is TGCAGTGCTAGAGATGGCAGCACAGATACGCAGTATTTT. This translates into CSARDGSTDTQYF.

This clonotype has at least ten counts. The chain carries TRBV28 and TRBJ2-7; TRBD2 might be the D (5 bases). CDR1 is MDHEN, CDR2 SYDVKM, per germline. The V gene lost 8 bases and the J gene lost 0 bases, with 14 bases spanning the gap. The CDR3 contains 14 residues. In nucleotides, the CDR3 is TGTGCCAGCGAGAGCGGAGGAAGCTCCTACGAGCAGTACTTC. Translating gives CASESGGSSYEQYF.

This clonotype showed up many times. The chain is built from TRBV28 and TRBJ2-7; D is undetermined. Trimming stripped 8 bases from V and 0 bases from J, with 17 bases between. This CDR3 spans 15 amino acids. Germline lookup yields CDR1 MDHEN and CDR2 SYDVKM. The DNA of the CDR3 is TGTGCCAGCGCTACCTCCCGGATAGGCTCCTACGAGCAGTACTTC. Translated, it gives CASATSRIGSYEQYF.

This clonotype has ten or more counts. V gene TRBV29-1 combines with J gene TRBJ2-1; D is possibly TRBD1 (5 bases). This CDR3 contains 14 residues. The V and J ends lost 6 bases and 0 bases respectively, with 12 bases between them. The germline CDR1 and CDR2 sequences are SQVTM and ANQGSEA. The CDR3 loop reads CSVPGLSSYNEQFF. The CDR3 DNA is TGCAGCGTACCAGGGTTAAGCTCCTACAATGAGCAGTTCTTC.

J is TRBJ2-5 and V is TRBV7-3, with TRBD2 identical over 8 bases. Per the germline V gene, CDR1 is SGHTA and CDR2 is FQGTGA. The junction had 10 bases not matched to a gene; V was cut back by 5 bases and J by 5 bases. CDR3 size: 15 residues. The CDR3 sequence: CASSRWGSGIETQYF. The CDR3 nucleotides are TGTGCCAGCAGCAGATGGGGTAGCGGGATTGAGACCCAGTACTTC.

V gene TRBV9 combines with J gene TRBJ1-2; tentative D call: TRBD1 (6 bases). Trimming stripped 3 bases from V and 4 bases from J, with 16 bases between. Germline lookup yields CDR1 SGDLS and CDR2 YYNGEE. This CDR3 comprises 15 residues. CDR3 coding DNA: TGTGCCAGCAGCGCCGGGGGGGGGCCGCTCTATGGCTACACCTTC. This encodes CASSAGGGPLYGYTF. Supplemented by reference TRBV9 and TRBJ1-2, the full variable domain reads DSGVTQTPKHLITATGQRVTLRCSPRSGDLSVYWYQQSLDQGLQFLIQYYNGEERAKGNILERFSAQQFPDLHSELNLSSLELGDSALYFCASSAGGGPLYGYTFGSGTRLTVV.

This clonotype was seen a few times. J is TRBJ2-7 and V is TRBV5-1, with TRBD1 as a possible D gene (6 bases). The CDR3 has 16 amino acids. V dropped 1 base and J dropped 7 bases, with 21 bases sitting between them. The V gene's germline CDR1 is SGHRS and CDR2 YFSETQ. The CDR3 spells CASSLLRFGGGSEQYF. Written as DNA, the CDR3 is TGCGCCAGCAGCTTGCTTAGATTTGGGGGCGGAAGTGAGCAGTACTTC.

This clonotype was counted only a few times. This chain links TRBV7-9 with TRBJ1-5; D not certain. This CDR3 is built from 13 residues. Per the germline V gene, CDR1 is SEHNR and CDR2 is FQNEAQ (reference sequence). V was shortened by 5 bases and J by 7 bases, with 12 bases between the two germline ends. This CDR3 reads CASSHDESQPQHF. The CDR3 DNA reads TGTGCCAGCAGCCACGATGAAAGCCAGCCCCAGCATTTT.

This clonotype was counted many times. This chain joins TRBV6-1 and TRBJ2-1; no clear D. Germline CDR1 and CDR2: MNHNS and SASEGT. The CDR3 is 13 amino acids. Trimming shortened V by 6 bases and J by 3 bases, and 9 bases separated the two germline ends. The CDR3 DNA sequence: TGTGCCAGCAGCCGTACAAGCTACAATGAGCAGTTCTTC. It encodes CASSRTSYNEQFF.

This chain joins TRBV25-1 and TRBJ1-1; D call uncertain. Per the germline V gene, CDR1 is MGHDK and CDR2 is SYGVNS. The length of the CDR3 is 14 residues. V dropped 3 bases and J dropped 0 bases, with 8 bases sitting between them. CDR3 protein: CASSEAGLNTEAFF. CDR3 nucleotides: TGTGCCAGCAGTGAGGCGGGGTTGAACACTGAAGCTTTCTTT.

The CDR3 sequence: CSARVPGFLYEQYF. CDR3 DNA: TGCAGTGCTAGAGTCCCGGGTTTCCTCTACGAGCAGTACTTC. V is TRBV20-1 and J is TRBJ2-7; D uncertain. Trimming removed 1 base from V and 3 bases from J, with 13 bases in between. CDR3 length: 14 amino acids. CDR1 and CDR2 (germline): DFQATT, SNEGSKA (reference sequence).

This clonotype has ten or more counts. This rearrangement joins TRBV7-2 to TRBJ2-7; no clear D. The germline V and J ends were trimmed by 5 bases and 4 bases, with 9 bases remaining between them. Germline-derived CDR1 and CDR2 are SGHTA and FQGNSA. This CDR3 is 12 amino acids long. Here the CDR3 reads CASSAASYEQYF. The CDR3 coding sequence is TGTGCCAGCAGCGCAGCCAGTTACGAGCAGTACTTC.

This sequence joins TRBV5-1 and TRBJ2-2, with 9 bases that match TRBD2. Trimming removed 0 bases from V and 2 bases from J; junction bases left unmatched: 5. This CDR3 is built from 17 residues. CDR1 SGHRS and CDR2 YFSETQ come from the germline V gene. The CDR3 DNA is TGCGCCAGCAGCTTGGTGTCTAGCGGGGCAAACACCGGGGAGCTGTTTTTT. The encoded protein is CASSLVSSGANTGELFF.

The rearrangement links TRBV19 to TRBJ1-1; 7 bases are shared with TRBD1. The CDR3 has 14 residues. In germline, CDR1 is LNHDA, CDR2 SQIVND (reference sequence). V dropped 7 bases and J dropped 4; count of bases not matched to a gene: 9. In nucleotides, the CDR3 is TGTGCCAGTAACCTACAGGGGTTGGGCACTGAAGCTTTCTTT. It translates to CASNLQGLGTEAFF.